These 27 T cell receptor beta chains came from one sample sequenced in a study of cytomegalovirus exposure and HLA in healthy donors. The PCR used 60 Vbeta and 13 Jbeta primers. TCRdb's table, derived via immunoSEQ multiplex PCR, lists solely in-frame clones and lacks some. The table shows about 160,000 clones, with more than 65% occurring only once. Sequencing used PBMCs. Source of these receptors: a man aged 50 or older in good health and CMV-seropositive.

The chain has TRBV4-1 and TRBJ2-7; 9 nucleotides match TRBD1. Looked up from germline, CDR1 is MGHRA and CDR2 is YSYEKL. This CDR3 is built from 14 residues. V lost 4 bases to trimming and J lost 7 bases; unmatched junction nucleotides: 8. CDR3 coding DNA: TGCGCCAGCAGCCCGGACAGGGGTGGTTGGGAGCAGTACTTC. Translation gives CASSPDRGGWEQYF.

This clone was counted a single time. The J gene is TRBJ2-7, the V gene TRBV5-5; tentatively, D is TRBD2 (5 bases). The germline V gene encodes CDR1 SGHKS and CDR2 YYEKEE (reference sequence). V was cut by 0 bases and J by 7 bases, with 20 bases left in between. The CDR3 extends over 16 amino acids. The CDR3 sequence is CASSLGPTVNTGEQYF. As DNA, the CDR3 is TGTGCCAGCAGCTTGGGACCAACAGTCAATACGGGAGAGCAGTACTTC.

This clone was counted only a few times. The chain has TRBV7-9 and TRBJ2-3, with TRBD2 matching 9 bases. Germline CDR1 is SEHNR and CDR2 is FQNEAQ (reference sequence). After removal of 4 bases from V and 4 bases from J, the junction contained 9 bases not matched to a gene. The CDR3 runs to 16 residues. CDR3: CASSSTSGVGSDTQYF. The DNA for the CDR3 is TGTGCCAGCAGCTCGACTAGCGGAGTCGGATCAGATACGCAGTATTTT.

The chain links TRBV7-8 to TRBJ1-5; 9 bases agree with TRBD1. The CDR3 loop spans 16 amino acids. Germline V gene sequence: CDR1 SGHVS, CDR2 FQNEAQ. J lost 5 bases, V lost 3 bases, and 8 bases had no gene match. The CDR3 DNA sequence: TGTGCCAGCAGCTTGGTCGGTGGGACAGGGCATCAGCCCCAGCATTTT. It is translated as CASSLVGGTGHQPQHF.

The V and J genes are TRBV6-1 and TRBJ1-5; the D is unclear. The V gene's germline CDR1 is MNHNS and CDR2 SASEGT. V was trimmed by 6 bases and J by 1 base, leaving 10 bases between them. This CDR3 region has 14 residues. The CDR3 here is CASSTLMSNQPQHF. Written as DNA, the CDR3 is TGTGCCAGCAGCACTCTTATGAGCAATCAGCCCCAGCATTTT.

The CDR3 region has the DNA TGCGCCAGCAGCCGTACAGGGGGCTCGGTAGGCTACGAGCAGTACTTC. Translation: CASSRTGGSVGYEQYF. The chain has TRBV4-1 and TRBJ2-5, with 9 bases lining up with TRBD1. The J call may be mistaken, given a closer DNA end match to TRBJ2-7. The CDR3 length is 16 residues. CDR1 and CDR2 from the germline V gene are MGHRA and YSYEKL.

The chain employs TRBV6-5 and TRBJ1-2, with 11 bases identical to TRBD1. The CDR3 totals 14 residues. J was trimmed by 8 bases and V by 5 bases; bases with no gene match: 7. Germline V gene data show CDR1 as MNHEY and CDR2 as SVGAGI. The CDR3 DNA reads TGTGCCAGCAGTCGCGGACAGGGGGCGCACGGCTACACCTTC. It is translated as CASSRGQGAHGYTF.

This clone was found once. The chain joins TRBV9 to TRBJ2-3; 8 bases are shared with TRBD1. Looked up from germline, CDR1 is SGDLS and CDR2 is YYNGEE. The CDR3 is 14 amino acids. With 3 bases clipped from V and 4 bases from J, the junction kept 4 bases outside the gene matches. DNA for the CDR3: TGTGCCAGCAGCGCCGGACAGGGCCCAGATACGCAGTATTTT. It is translated as CASSAGQGPDTQYF.

This clone has only a few counts. The rearrangement joins TRBV7-9 to TRBJ1-4; TRBD1 agrees at 8 bases. Germline CDR1 reads SEHNR; CDR2 reads FQNEAQ (reference sequence). The CDR3 contains 15 residues. The ends lost 3 bases at V and 3 bases at J; junction bases unmatched: 3. CDR3 protein: CASSFTDRANEKLFF. The CDR3 nucleotides read TGTGCCAGCAGCTTTACGGACAGGGCTAATGAAAAACTGTTTTTT.

The chain carries TRBV5-1 and TRBJ2-5, with 7 bases identical to TRBD1. This CDR3 is built from 14 residues. CDR1 is SGHRS and CDR2 is YFSETQ in the germline V gene. The trim removed 7 bases at V and 0 bases at J, leaving 6 bases unmatched. The CDR3 loop is CASGEGQYQETQYF. The CDR3 DNA sequence: TGCGCCAGCGGAGAGGGACAGTACCAAGAGACCCAGTACTTC.

This clone occurred once. The CDR3 loop reads CASSLEREETQYF. In nucleotides, the CDR3 is TGTGCCAGCAGCTTGGAAAGGGAGGAGACCCAGTACTTC. The chain has TRBV5-4 and TRBJ2-5, with D perhaps TRBD2 (5 bases). Germline CDR1 reads SGHNT; CDR2 reads YYREEE (reference sequence). This CDR3 is 13 amino acids long. The ends were cut back, 0 bases at V and 5 bases at J, with 8 bases in the middle.

The chain recombines TRBV6-6 with TRBJ2-5, with 8 bases identical to TRBD1. The end of the DNA is better explained by TRBJ2-7, so the J call may be wrong. Germline V CDR1 and CDR2: MNHNY, SVGAGI (reference sequence). This CDR3 has 15 amino acids. The CDR3 is CASSYAPDRAYEQYF. Here the CDR3 DNA reads TGTGCCAGCAGTTACGCCCCGGACAGGGCCTACGAGCAGTACTTC.

This clone was seen once. This chain connects TRBV2 to TRBJ2-1; 12 bases match TRBD2. The germline gives CDR1 SNHLY, CDR2 FYNNEI. The V and J ends lost 9 bases and 2 bases, in that order; junction bases with no gene match: 5. The CDR3 has 15 residues. CDR3 residues: CARLTSGSPYNEQFF. The CDR3 DNA sequence: TGTGCCAGGTTGACTAGCGGGAGCCCCTACAATGAGCAGTTCTTC.

The chain employs TRBV28 and TRBJ2-3; possible D gene TRBD2, 5 bases. Germline V lookup: CDR1 MDHEN, CDR2 SYDVKM. The CDR3 is made up of 16 amino acids. Trimming removed 3 bases from V and 4 bases from J, with 17 bases in between. CDR3 amino acids: CASSFRTPEVPDTQYF. In DNA, the CDR3 is TGTGCCAGCAGTTTTCGGACTCCGGAGGTCCCAGATACGCAGTATTTT.

The V call is TRBV9, the J call TRBJ2-2; 10 bases are shared with TRBD2. Germline loops: CDR1 SGDLS, CDR2 YYNGEE. V gave up 4 bases and J gave up 3 bases; unmatched junction bases: 6. The CDR3 sequence is 16 residues long. The CDR3 loop is CASSPRAGGDTGELFF. CDR3 nucleotides: TGTGCCAGCAGCCCACGAGCGGGAGGGGACACCGGGGAGCTGTTTTTT.

The rearrangement uses TRBV2 and TRBJ2-5; D might be TRBD1 (5 bases). This CDR3 is 16 amino acids long. The V gene lost 4 bases and the J gene lost 4 bases, with 19 bases spanning the gap. Looked up from germline, CDR1 is SNHLY and CDR2 is FYNNEI. The CDR3 region has the DNA TGTGCCAGCAGTGCCACGTTTCGCAGGGCGGCAGAGACCCAGTACTTC. It specifies CASSATFRRAAETQYF.

This clone was observed a few times. The V gene is TRBV6-6, the J gene TRBJ2-3; TRBD2 matches 9 bases. With V trimmed by 7 bases and J by 1 base, 9 bases remained unmatched. The CDR3 contains 16 residues. CDR1 is MNHNY, CDR2 SVGAGI, per germline (reference sequence). The CDR3 loop is CASTPRASGGTDTQYF. In DNA form, the CDR3 reads TGTGCCAGCACCCCACGTGCTAGCGGGGGCACAGATACGCAGTATTTT.

This clone was counted once. This chain connects TRBV7-9 to TRBJ2-7, with TRBD1 as a possible D gene (5 bases). Germline V gene lookup returns CDR1 SEHNR and CDR2 FQNEAQ (reference sequence). V lost 3 bases and J lost 2, with 14 bases in between. The CDR3 spans 15 residues. CDR3 bases: TGTGCCAGCAGCTTCGGGTCAGGGCGCCCCTACGAGCAGTACTTC. Its translation is CASSFGSGRPYEQYF.

V and J are TRBV27 and TRBJ2-5; TRBD2 matches at 7 bases. The end of the DNA fits TRBJ2-7 better, so the J call may be wrong. This CDR3 contains 19 residues. CDR1 and CDR2 (germline): MNHEY, SMNVEV (reference sequence). This CDR3 is CASSLFPQGFSGGSYEQYF. CDR3 nucleotides: TGTGCCAGCAGTTTATTTCCCCAGGGATTTTCGGGAGGATCCTACGAGCAGTACTTC.

The CDR3 protein is CASSPLAGDYYEQYF. In DNA, the CDR3 is TGTGCCAGCAGCCCACTAGCGGGAGACTACTACGAGCAGTACTTC. This chain joins TRBV14 and TRBJ2-7; 11 bases line up with TRBD2. This CDR3 spans 15 amino acids. CDR1 SGHDN and CDR2 FVKESK come from the germline V gene. V shed 4 bases, J shed 3 bases, and the junction held 5 bases outside the gene matches.

As concerns this clone: The identical CDR3 is also encoded by other nucleotide sequences in the sample. The chain employs TRBV11-3 and TRBJ2-2; TRBD2 might be the D (5 bases). V lost 2 bases and J lost 5, with 15 bases in between. This CDR3 contains 16 residues. Germline CDR1 SGHNT, CDR2 YENEEA. CDR3 amino acids: CASSLQEAGFTGELFF. CDR3 sequence (DNA): TGTGCCAGCAGCTTACAGGAGGCTGGTTTTACCGGGGAGCTGTTTTTT.

To note about this clone: The junction does not match germline at one end; this may be a read error. This CDR3 reads CASSPTLAGGEETQYF. DNA for the CDR3: TGTGCTAGCAGCCCAACTCTTGCGGGAGGCGAAGAGACCCAGTACTTC. The chain recombines TRBV7-7 with TRBJ2-5; 8 nucleotides line up with TRBD2. The CDR3 totals 16 residues. Germline assignment: CDR1 SSHAT and CDR2 FNYEAQ (reference sequence).

The chain joins TRBV6-6 to TRBJ2-2; TRBD1 aligns across 7 bases. In germline, CDR1 is MNHNY, CDR2 SVGAGI (reference sequence). This CDR3 has 15 amino acids. J lost 1 base, V lost 6 bases, and 5 bases had no gene match. The CDR3 coding sequence is TGTGCCAGCAGCAACGGACAGGAGAACACCGGGGAGCTGTTTTTT. Protein sequence: CASSNGQENTGELFF.

V gene TRBV29-1 combines with J gene TRBJ2-1, with 9 positions matching TRBD1. The CDR3 runs 14 residues. Germline assignment: CDR1 SQVTM and CDR2 ANQGSEA. The trim removed 6 bases at V and 4 bases at J, leaving 7 bases unmatched. Written as DNA, the CDR3 is TGCAGCGTGAGAAGGGACAGGGTATACAATGAGCAGTTCTTC. Amino acid sequence: CSVRRDRVYNEQFF.

CDR3 sequence: CASSRGQGAYNEQFF. The CDR3 DNA is TGTGCCAGCAGCCGTGGACAGGGGGCCTACAATGAGCAGTTCTTC. The chain is built from TRBV5-4 and TRBJ2-1; 10 bases agree with TRBD1. The CDR3 has 15 residues. Germline V gives CDR1 SGHNT, CDR2 YYREEE (reference sequence). With 4 bases clipped from V and 2 bases from J, the junction kept 3 bases outside the gene matches. Full variable domain (outside the CDR3, taken from reference TRBV5-4 and TRBJ2-1): ETGVTQSPTHLIKTRGQQVTLRCSSQSGHNTVSWYQQALGQGPQFIFQYYREEENGRGNFPPRFSGLQFPNYSSELNVNALELDDSALYLCASSRGQGAYNEQFFGPGTRLTVL.

In its sample, this clone was seen a few times. This clone may be a read error of a much larger clone one base away. This rearrangement joins TRBV7-9 to TRBJ1-2, with D possibly matching TRBD1 (5 bases). CDR1 and CDR2 (germline): SEHNR, FQNEAQ (reference sequence). The CDR3 consists of 15 residues. CDR3 sequence reads: CSSNLLPRVIYGYTF. Written as DNA, the CDR3 is TGTTCCAGCAACCTACTACCCAGGGTGATTTATGGCTACACCTTC. Together with reference TRBV7-9 and TRBJ1-2, the CDR3 gives the full variable domain: DTGVSQNPRHKITKRGQNVTFRCDPISEHNRLYWYRQTLGQGPEFLTYFQNEAQLEKSRLLSDRFSAERPKGSFSTLEIQRTEQGDSAMYLCSSNLLPRVIYGYTFGSGTRLTVV.

This clone has just a few counts. The V call is TRBV7-2, the J call TRBJ2-7; TRBD2 matches at 8 bases. This CDR3 has 17 residues. The ends lost 4 bases at V and 4 bases at J; junction bases unmatched: 15. Per the germline V gene, CDR1 is SGHTA and CDR2 is FQGNSA. CDR3 region: CASSSARSGSARYEQYF. CDR3 nucleotides: TGTGCCAGCAGCTCTGCAAGGAGCGGGAGCGCCCGATACGAGCAGTACTTC.